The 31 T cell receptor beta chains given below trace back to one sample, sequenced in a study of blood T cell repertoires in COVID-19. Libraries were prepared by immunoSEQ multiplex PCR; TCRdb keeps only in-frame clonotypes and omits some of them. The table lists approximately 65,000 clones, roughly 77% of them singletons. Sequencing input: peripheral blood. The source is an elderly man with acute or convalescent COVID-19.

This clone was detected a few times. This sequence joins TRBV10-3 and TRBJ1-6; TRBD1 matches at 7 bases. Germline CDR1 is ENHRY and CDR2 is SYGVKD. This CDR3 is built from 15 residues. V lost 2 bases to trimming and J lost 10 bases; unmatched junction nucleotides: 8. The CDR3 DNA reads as TGTGCCATCAGTGAGGGCGAACAGGGGCAATCACCCCTCCACTTT. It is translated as CAISEGEQGQSPLHF.

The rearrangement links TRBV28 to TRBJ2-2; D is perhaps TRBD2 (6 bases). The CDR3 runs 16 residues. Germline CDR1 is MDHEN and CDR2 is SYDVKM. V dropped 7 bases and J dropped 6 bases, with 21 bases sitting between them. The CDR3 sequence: CASTPSGEGGSGELFF. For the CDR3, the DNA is TGTGCCAGCACTCCTTCGGGAGAGGGTGGTTCCGGGGAGCTGTTTTTT.

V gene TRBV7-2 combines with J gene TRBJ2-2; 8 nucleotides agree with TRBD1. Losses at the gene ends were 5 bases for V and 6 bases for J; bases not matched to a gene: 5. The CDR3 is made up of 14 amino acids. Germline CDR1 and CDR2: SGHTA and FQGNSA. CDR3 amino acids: CASSIDRGAGELFF. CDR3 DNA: TGTGCCAGCAGCATAGACAGGGGCGCCGGGGAGCTGTTTTTT.

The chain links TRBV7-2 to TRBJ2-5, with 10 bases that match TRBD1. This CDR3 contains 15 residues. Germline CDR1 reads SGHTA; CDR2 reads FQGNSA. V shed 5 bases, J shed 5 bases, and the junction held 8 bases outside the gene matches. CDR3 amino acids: CASSQDRGLSETQYF. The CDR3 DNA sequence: TGTGCCAGCAGCCAGGACAGGGGGTTGTCGGAGACCCAGTACTTC.

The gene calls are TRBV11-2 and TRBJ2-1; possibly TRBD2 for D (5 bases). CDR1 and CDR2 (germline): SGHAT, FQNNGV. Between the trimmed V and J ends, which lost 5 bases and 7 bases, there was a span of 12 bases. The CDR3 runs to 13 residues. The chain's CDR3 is CASSATLGNEQFF. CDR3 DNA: TGTGCCAGCAGCGCGACACTAGGGAATGAGCAGTTCTTC.

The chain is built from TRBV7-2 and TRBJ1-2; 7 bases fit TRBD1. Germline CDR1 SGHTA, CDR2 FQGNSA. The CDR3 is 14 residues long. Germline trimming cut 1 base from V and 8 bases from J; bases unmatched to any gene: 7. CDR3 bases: TGTGCCAGCAGCTTAGTGCTAGGGGGCGACGGCTACACCTTC. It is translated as CASSLVLGGDGYTF.

DNA for the CDR3: TGTGCCAGCAGTAGGGACCTGGGGGCCAATCAGCCCCAGCATTTT. Encoded protein: CASSRDLGANQPQHF. This chain joins TRBV7-6 and TRBJ1-5; D possibly corresponds to TRBD1 (6 bases). Looked up from germline, CDR1 is SGHVS and CDR2 is FNYEAQ. The CDR3 spans 15 residues. V lost 6 bases to trimming and J lost 3 bases, with 15 bases between them.

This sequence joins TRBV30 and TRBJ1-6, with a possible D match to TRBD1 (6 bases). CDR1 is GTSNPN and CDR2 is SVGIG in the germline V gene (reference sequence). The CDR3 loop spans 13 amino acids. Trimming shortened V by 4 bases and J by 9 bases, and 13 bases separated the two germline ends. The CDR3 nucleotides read TGTGCCTGGAATAAGGGGGGGGGTTCACCCCTCCACTTT. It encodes CAWNKGGGSPLHF.

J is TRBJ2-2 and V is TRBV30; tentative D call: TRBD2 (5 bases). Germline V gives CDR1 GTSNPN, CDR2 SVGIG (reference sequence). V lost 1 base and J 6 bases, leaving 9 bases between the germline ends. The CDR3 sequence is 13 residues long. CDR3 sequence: CAWSGLRAGELFF. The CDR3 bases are TGTGCCTGGAGTGGTCTGAGGGCCGGGGAGCTGTTTTTT. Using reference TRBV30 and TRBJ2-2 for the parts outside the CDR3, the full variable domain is SQTIHQWPATLVQPVGSPLSLECTVEGTSNPNLYWYRQAAGRGLQLLFYSVGIGQISSEVPQNLSASRPQDRQFILSSKKLLLSDSGFYLCAWSGLRAGELFFGEGSRLTVL.

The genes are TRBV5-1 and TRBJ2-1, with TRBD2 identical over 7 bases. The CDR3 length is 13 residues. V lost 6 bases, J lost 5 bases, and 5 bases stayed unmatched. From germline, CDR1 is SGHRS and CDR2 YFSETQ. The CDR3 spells CASKRGDDNEQFF. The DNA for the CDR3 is TGCGCCAGCAAGCGGGGAGACGACAATGAGCAGTTCTTC.

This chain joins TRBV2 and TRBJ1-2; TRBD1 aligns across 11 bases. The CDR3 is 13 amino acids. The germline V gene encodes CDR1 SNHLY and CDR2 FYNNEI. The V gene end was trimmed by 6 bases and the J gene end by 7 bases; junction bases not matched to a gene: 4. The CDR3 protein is CASSFGTGGGYTF. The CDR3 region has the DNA TGTGCCAGCAGCTTCGGGACAGGGGGTGGCTACACCTTC.

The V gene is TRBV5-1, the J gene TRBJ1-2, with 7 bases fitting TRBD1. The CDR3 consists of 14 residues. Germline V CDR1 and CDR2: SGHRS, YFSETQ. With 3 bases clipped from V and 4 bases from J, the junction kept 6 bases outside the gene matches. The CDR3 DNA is TGCGCCAGCAGCTGGGACACAGGGGTCTATGGCTACACCTTC. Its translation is CASSWDTGVYGYTF.

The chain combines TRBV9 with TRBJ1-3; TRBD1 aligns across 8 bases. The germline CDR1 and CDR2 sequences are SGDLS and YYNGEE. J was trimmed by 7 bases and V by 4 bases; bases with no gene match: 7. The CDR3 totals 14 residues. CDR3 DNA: TGTGCCAGCAGCTTTCTGGACAGGGAGAACACCATATATTTT. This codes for CASSFLDRENTIYF.

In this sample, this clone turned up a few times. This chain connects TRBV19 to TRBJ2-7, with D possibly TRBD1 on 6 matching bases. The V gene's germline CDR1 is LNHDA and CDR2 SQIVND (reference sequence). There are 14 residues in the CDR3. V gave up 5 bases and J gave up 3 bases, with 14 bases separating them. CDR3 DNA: TGTGCCAGTAGTGAACAGGGTTCCCGCTACGAGCAGTACTTC. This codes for CASSEQGSRYEQYF. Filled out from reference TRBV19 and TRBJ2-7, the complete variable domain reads DGGITQSPKYLFRKEGQNVTLSCEQNLNHDAMYWYRQDPGQGLRLIYYSQIVNDFQKGDIAEGYSVSREKKESFPLTVTSAQKNPTAFYLCASSEQGSRYEQYFGPGTRLTVT.

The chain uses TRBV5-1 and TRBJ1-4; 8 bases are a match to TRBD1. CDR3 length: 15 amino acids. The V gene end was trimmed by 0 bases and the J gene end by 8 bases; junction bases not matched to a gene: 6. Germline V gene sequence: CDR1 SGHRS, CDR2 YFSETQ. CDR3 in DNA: TGCGCCAGCAGCTTGGGAGGACAGGGCCAGGAAAAACTGTTTTTT. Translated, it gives CASSLGGQGQEKLFF.

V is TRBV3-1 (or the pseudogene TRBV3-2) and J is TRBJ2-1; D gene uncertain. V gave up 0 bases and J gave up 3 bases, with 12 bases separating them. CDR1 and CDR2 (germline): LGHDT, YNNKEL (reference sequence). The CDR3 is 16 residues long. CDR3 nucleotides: TGTGCCAGCAGCCAAGATGGTGGCGGCTACTACAATGAGCAGTTCTTC. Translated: CASSQDGGGYYNEQFF.

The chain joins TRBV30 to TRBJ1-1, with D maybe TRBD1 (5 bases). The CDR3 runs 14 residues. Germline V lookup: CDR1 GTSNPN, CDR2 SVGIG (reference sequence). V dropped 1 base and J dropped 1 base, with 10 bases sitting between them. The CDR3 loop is CAWSGQGRNTEAFF. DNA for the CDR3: TGTGCCTGGAGTGGCCAGGGAAGGAACACTGAAGCTTTCTTT.

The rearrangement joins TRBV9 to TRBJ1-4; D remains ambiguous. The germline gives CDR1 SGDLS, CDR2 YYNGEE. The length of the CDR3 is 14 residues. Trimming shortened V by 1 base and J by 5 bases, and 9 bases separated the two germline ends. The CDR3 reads CASSVTARNEKLFF. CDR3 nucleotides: TGTGCCAGCAGCGTAACAGCACGGAATGAAAAACTGTTTTTT.

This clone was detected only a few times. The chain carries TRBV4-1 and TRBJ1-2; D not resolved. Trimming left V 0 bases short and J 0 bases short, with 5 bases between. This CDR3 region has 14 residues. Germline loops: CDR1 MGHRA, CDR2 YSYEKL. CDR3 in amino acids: CASSQEYTNYGYTF. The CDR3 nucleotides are TGCGCCAGCAGCCAAGAGTATACTAACTATGGCTACACCTTC.

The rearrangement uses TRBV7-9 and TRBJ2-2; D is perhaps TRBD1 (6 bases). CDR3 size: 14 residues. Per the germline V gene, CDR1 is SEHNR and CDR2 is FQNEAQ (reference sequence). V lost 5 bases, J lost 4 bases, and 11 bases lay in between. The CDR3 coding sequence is TGTGCCAGCAGCCGGGACATATCCACCGGGGAGCTGTTTTTT. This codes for CASSRDISTGELFF.

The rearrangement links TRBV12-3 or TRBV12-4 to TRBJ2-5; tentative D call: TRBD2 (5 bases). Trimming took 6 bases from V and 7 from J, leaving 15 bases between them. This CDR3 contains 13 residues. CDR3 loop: CASSRDYRRTQYF. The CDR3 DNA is TGTGCCAGCAGCCGTGACTATCGGAGGACCCAGTACTTC.

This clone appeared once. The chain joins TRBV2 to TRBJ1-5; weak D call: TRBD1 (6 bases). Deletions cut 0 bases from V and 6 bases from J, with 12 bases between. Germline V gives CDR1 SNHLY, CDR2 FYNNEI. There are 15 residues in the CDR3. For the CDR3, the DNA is TGTGCCAGCAGTGAAGCGCGGGGGGCTGGTCAGCCCCAGCATTTT. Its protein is CASSEARGAGQPQHF.

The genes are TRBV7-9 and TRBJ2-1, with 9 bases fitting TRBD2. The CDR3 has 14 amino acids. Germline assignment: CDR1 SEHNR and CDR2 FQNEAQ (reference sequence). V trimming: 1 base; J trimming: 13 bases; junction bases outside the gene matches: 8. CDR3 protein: CASSLVLAGAPQFF. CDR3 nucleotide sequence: TGTGCCAGCAGCTTAGTTTTAGCGGGGGCCCCTCAGTTCTTC.

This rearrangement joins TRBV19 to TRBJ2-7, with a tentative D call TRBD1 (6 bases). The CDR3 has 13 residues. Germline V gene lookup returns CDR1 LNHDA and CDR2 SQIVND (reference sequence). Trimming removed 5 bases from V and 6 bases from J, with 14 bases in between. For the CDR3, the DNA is TGTGCCAGTAGTCCTAGCCGAGGGGGCGAGCAGTACTTC. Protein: CASSPSRGGEQYF.

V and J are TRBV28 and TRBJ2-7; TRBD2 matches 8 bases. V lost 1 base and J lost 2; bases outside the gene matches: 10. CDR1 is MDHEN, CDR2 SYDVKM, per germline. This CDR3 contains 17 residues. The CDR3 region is CASSLFAQAGVAYEQYF. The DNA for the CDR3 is TGTGCCAGCAGTTTATTTGCCCAAGCGGGAGTTGCCTACGAGCAGTACTTC.

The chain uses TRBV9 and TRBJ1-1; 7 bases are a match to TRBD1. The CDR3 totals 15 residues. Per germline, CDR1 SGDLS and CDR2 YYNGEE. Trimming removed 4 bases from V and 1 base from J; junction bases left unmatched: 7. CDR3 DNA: TGTGCCAGCAGCCGATCTGACAGGGCGAACACTGAAGCTTTCTTT. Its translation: CASSRSDRANTEAFF. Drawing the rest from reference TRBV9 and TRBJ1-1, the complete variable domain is DSGVTQTPKHLITATGQRVTLRCSPRSGDLSVYWYQQSLDQGLQFLIQYYNGEERAKGNILERFSAQQFPDLHSELNLSSLELGDSALYFCASSRSDRANTEAFFGQGTRLTVV.

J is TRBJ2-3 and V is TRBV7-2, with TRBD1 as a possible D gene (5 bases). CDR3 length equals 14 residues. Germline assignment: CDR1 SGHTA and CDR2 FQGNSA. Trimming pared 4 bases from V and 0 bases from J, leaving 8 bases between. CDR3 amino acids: CASSWGSSTDTQYF. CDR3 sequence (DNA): TGTGCCAGCAGCTGGGGCTCTAGCACAGATACGCAGTATTTT.

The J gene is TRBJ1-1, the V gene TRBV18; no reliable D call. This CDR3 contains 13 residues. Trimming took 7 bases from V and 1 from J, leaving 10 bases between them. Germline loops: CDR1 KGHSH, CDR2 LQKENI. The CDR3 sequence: CASCPVQNTEAFF. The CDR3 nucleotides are TGTGCCAGCTGTCCGGTCCAGAACACTGAAGCTTTCTTT.

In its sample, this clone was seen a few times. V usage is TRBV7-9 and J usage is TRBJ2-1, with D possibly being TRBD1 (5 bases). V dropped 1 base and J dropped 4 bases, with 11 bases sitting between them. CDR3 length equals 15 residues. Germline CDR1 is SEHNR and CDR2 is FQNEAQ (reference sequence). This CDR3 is CASSLGQNLYNEQFF. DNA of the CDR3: TGTGCCAGCAGCTTAGGACAGAACCTATACAATGAGCAGTTCTTC.

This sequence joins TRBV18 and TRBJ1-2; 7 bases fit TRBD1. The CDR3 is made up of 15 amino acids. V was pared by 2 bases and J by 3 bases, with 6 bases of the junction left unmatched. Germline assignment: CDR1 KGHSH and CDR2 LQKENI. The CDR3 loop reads CASSPGQGEDYGYTF. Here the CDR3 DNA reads TGTGCCAGCTCACCAGGCCAGGGGGAGGACTATGGCTACACCTTC.

The CDR3: CASSLISNEQFF. In DNA form, the CDR3 reads TGTGCCAGCAGCTTGATCAGCAATGAGCAGTTCTTC. This rearrangement joins TRBV7-6 to TRBJ2-1, with unresolved D. Germline CDR1 SGHVS, CDR2 FNYEAQ. There are 12 residues in the CDR3. The ends were cut back, 3 bases at V and 6 bases at J, with 6 bases in the middle.